The T cell receptor beta chain under discussion was sequenced for a study of human T cells and chemical hapten exposure. TCRdb independently ran MiXCR on the RACE reads; one entry per CDR3 protein. Among 65,000 to 90,000 distinct CDR3 sequences listed, about 15% were seen once. Time point of the sample: pre-sensitization, week 0. This sample's treatment: therapeutic diphenylcyclopropenone sensitization with weekly scalp DPC. The sequenced sample was whole blood, obtained in connection with sensitization to the hapten diphenylcyclopropenone (DPC). This TCR came from a woman aged 45-65 years with alopecia areata. Some clones in this sample may be carry-over from other donors' samples.

CDR3 residues: CASSYSVNAGKYEQYF. The CDR3 DNA follows: TGTGCCAGCAGTTACTCGGTAAACGCTGGGAAATACGAGCAGTACTTC. This sequence joins TRBV6-6 and TRBJ2-7; no clear D gene. V was shortened by 0 bases and J by 4 bases, with 16 bases between the two germline ends. The germline V gene has CDR1 MNHNY and CDR2 SVGAGI (reference sequence). The CDR3 contains 16 residues.